These 29 T cell receptor beta chains were all obtained from the same sample, sequenced in a study of T cell repertoires in ileal Crohn's disease. Sequenced by immunoSEQ multiplex PCR; TCRdb stores in-frame clones only, minus some. The profile shows roughly 7,900 clones, over 90% of them singletons. Sequenced material: ileal tissue. These receptors were collected from an adult with Crohn's disease.

The chain has TRBV7-8 and TRBJ1-1; a weak D match, TRBD1 (6 bases). The CDR3 is made up of 14 amino acids. Looked up from germline, CDR1 is SGHVS and CDR2 is FQNEAQ. The V end was cut by 2 bases, the J end by 1 base, with 8 bases between. The DNA of the CDR3 is TGTGCCAGCAGCTTAAACAGGGCGAACACTGAAGCTTTCTTT. Translated, it gives CASSLNRANTEAFF. Based on the CDR3 plus reference TRBV7-8 and TRBJ1-1, the full variable domain is GAGVSQSPRYKVAKRGQDVALRCDPISGHVSLFWYQQALGQGPEFLTYFQNEAQLDKSGLPSDRFFAERPEGSVSTLKIQRTQQEDSAVYLCASSLNRANTEAFFGQGTRLTVV.

The J gene is TRBJ2-3, the V gene TRBV12-5; 9 nucleotides align to TRBD2. V lost 5 bases and J lost 5; bases outside the gene matches: 5. Germline CDR1 reads LGHNT; CDR2 reads FRNRAP. The CDR3 spans 14 residues. In nucleotides, the CDR3 is TGTGCTAGTGGTCTGGGACTAGCAGGAGATACGCAGTATTTT. Translated: CASGLGLAGDTQYF.

This clone has just one count. The CDR3, as DNA: TGCGCCAGCAGTGAATACAGGGCAAATACGCAGTATTTT. This translates into CASSEYRANTQYF. The rearrangement uses TRBV10-2 and TRBJ2-3, with a possible D match to TRBD1 (6 bases). Trimming left V 3 bases short and J 7 bases short, with 11 bases between. This CDR3 has 13 residues. Germline CDR1 and CDR2: WSHSY and SAAADI.

This rearrangement joins TRBV7-3 to TRBJ2-3; TRBD2 matches 12 bases. This CDR3 has 16 residues. V trimming: 2 bases; J trimming: 4 bases; junction bases outside the gene matches: 4. Germline loops: CDR1 SGHTA, CDR2 FQGTGA. The CDR3 loop is CASSLEASGRADTQYF. For the CDR3, the DNA is TGTGCCAGCAGCTTAGAGGCTAGCGGGAGGGCAGATACGCAGTATTTT.

V gene TRBV19 combines with J gene TRBJ2-7, with TRBD2 matching 7 bases. CDR1 and CDR2 from the germline V gene are LNHDA and SQIVND (reference sequence). The CDR3 runs to 16 residues. V trimming: 5 bases; J trimming: 4 bases; junction bases outside the gene matches: 14. Here the CDR3 reads CASSALIAGAQYEQYF. CDR3 bases: TGTGCCAGTAGTGCCCTTATTGCGGGAGCTCAGTACGAGCAGTACTTC. Based on the CDR3 plus reference TRBV19 and TRBJ2-7, the full variable domain is DGGITQSPKYLFRKEGQNVTLSCEQNLNHDAMYWYRQDPGQGLRLIYYSQIVNDFQKGDIAEGYSVSREKKESFPLTVTSAQKNPTAFYLCASSALIAGAQYEQYFGPGTRLTVT.

The chain employs TRBV11-2 and TRBJ2-1, with TRBD2 identical over 7 bases. With V trimmed by 3 bases and J by 0 bases, 2 bases remained unmatched. The CDR3 loop spans 15 amino acids. CDR1 is SGHAT, CDR2 FQNNGV, per germline. CDR3 sequence reads: CASSFGGSSYNEQFF. CDR3 nucleotides: TGTGCCAGCAGCTTTGGCGGGAGCTCCTACAATGAGCAGTTCTTC.

V and J are TRBV6-5 and TRBJ2-7; 12 positions match TRBD2. CDR1 MNHEY and CDR2 SVGAGI come from the germline V gene. V lost 4 bases to trimming and J lost 9 bases; unmatched junction nucleotides: 10. The CDR3 loop spans 15 amino acids. In DNA, the CDR3 is TGTGCCAGCAGTTCGCTAGCGGGAGGGCCAGGGGTGCAGTACTTC. Protein sequence: CASSSLAGGPGVQYF.

J is TRBJ2-5 and V is TRBV28; D uncertain. The V and J ends lost 3 bases and 5 bases respectively, with 13 bases between them. This CDR3 has 14 residues. CDR1 is MDHEN and CDR2 is SYDVKM in the germline V gene. The CDR3 loop reads CASSFSGPLETQYF. The CDR3 DNA sequence: TGTGCCAGCAGTTTCTCAGGCCCACTGGAGACCCAGTACTTC.

The chain uses TRBV20-1 and TRBJ2-2; unclear D gene. V shed 6 bases and J shed 1 base, with 3 bases lying between them. This CDR3 region has 11 residues. Per germline, CDR1 DFQATT and CDR2 SNEGSKA (reference sequence). The CDR3, as DNA: TGCAGTGCCCGGAACACCGGGGAGCTGTTTTTT. Protein product: CSARNTGELFF.

This sequence joins TRBV18 and TRBJ2-7; D gene unclear. The V and J ends lost 0 bases and 11 bases respectively, with 14 bases between them. This CDR3 spans 13 amino acids. Per germline, CDR1 KGHSH and CDR2 LQKENI. This chain's CDR3 is CASSPPTGETEYF. In DNA, the CDR3 is TGTGCCAGCTCACCACCAACCGGAGAGACGGAGTACTTC.

V is TRBV12-5 and J is TRBJ1-2; 12 bases align to TRBD1. This CDR3 comprises 20 residues. The ends lost 2 bases at V and 2 bases at J; junction bases unmatched: 15. Germline CDR1 is LGHNT and CDR2 is FRNRAP. This CDR3 reads CASGLYPSGTGGAPNYGYTF. The CDR3, as DNA: TGTGCTAGTGGTTTGTATCCTTCCGGGACAGGGGGCGCGCCCAACTATGGCTACACCTTC.

This rearrangement joins TRBV10-3 to TRBJ1-6; D uncertain. Trimming pared 2 bases from V and 8 bases from J, leaving 10 bases between. Germline CDR1 and CDR2: ENHRY and SYGVKD. This CDR3 is built from 14 residues. The CDR3 DNA sequence: TGTGCCATCAGTGAGGACCCCCAGGATTCACCCCTCCACTTT. Its translation is CAISEDPQDSPLHF.

The J gene is TRBJ2-2, the V gene TRBV4-1; D perhaps matches TRBD1 (5 bases). The CDR3 is made up of 14 amino acids. The V and J ends lost 2 bases and 5 bases respectively, with 9 bases between them. Germline V CDR1 and CDR2: MGHRA, YSYEKL. For the CDR3, the DNA is TGCGCCAGCAGCCAACAGGGTATGACCGGGGAGCTGTTTTTT. This translates into CASSQQGMTGELFF.

The chain links TRBV27 to TRBJ1-4; no clear D. V shed 2 bases and J shed 0 bases, with 7 bases lying between them. CDR3 length equals 15 residues. CDR1 MNHEY and CDR2 SMNVEV come from the germline V gene (reference sequence). CDR3 loop: CASSLQLATNEKLFF. The CDR3 DNA sequence: TGTGCCAGCAGTTTACAGCTAGCAACTAATGAAAAACTGTTTTTT.

The J gene is TRBJ2-1, the V gene TRBV7-3; weak D call: TRBD1 (5 bases). The V gene lost 5 bases and the J gene lost 9 bases, with 11 bases spanning the gap. This CDR3 has 12 residues. The germline V gene has CDR1 SGHTA and CDR2 FQGTGA. As DNA, the CDR3 is TGTGCCAGCAGCCCCCAGGGAAGTGAGCAGTTCTTC. Protein sequence: CASSPQGSEQFF.

The chain joins TRBV7-8 to TRBJ2-3; D may be TRBD2 (6 bases). The CDR3 is 18 amino acids. V lost 4 bases and J 0 bases, leaving 20 bases between the germline ends. The germline CDR1 and CDR2 sequences are SGHVS and FQNEAQ. For the CDR3, the DNA is TGTGCCAGCAGCTCACGGCCCCGATGGGAGGCTAGCACAGATACGCAGTATTTT. Encoded protein: CASSSRPRWEASTDTQYF.

This rearrangement joins TRBV19 to TRBJ1-5; the D is unclear. This CDR3 contains 15 residues. Germline values: CDR1 LNHDA, CDR2 SQIVND (reference sequence). V was clipped by 6 bases and J by 0 bases, with 12 bases between them. The CDR3 sequence is CASSTSRLSNQPQHF. The CDR3, as DNA: TGTGCCAGTAGCACTAGTCGCCTTAGCAATCAGCCCCAGCATTTT.

About this clone itself: The junction and the germline gene differ at one end; a read error may be behind it. This chain joins TRBV7-7 and TRBJ2-7, with D perhaps TRBD1 (6 bases). This CDR3 has 15 residues. Germline-derived CDR1 and CDR2 are SSHAT and FNYEAQ (reference sequence). CDR3 region: CASSLEQGSSYEQYF. The CDR3 nucleotides read TGTGCTAGCAGCTTAGAGCAGGGGAGCTCCTACGAGCAGTACTTC.

V and J are TRBV7-3 and TRBJ2-3, with D perhaps TRBD1 (6 bases). The CDR3 contains 13 residues. V shed 5 bases and J shed 3 bases, with 9 bases lying between them. CDR1 is SGHTA, CDR2 FQGTGA, per germline. CDR3 region: CASSPTGTDTQYF. The CDR3 DNA follows: TGTGCCAGCAGCCCGACAGGAACAGATACGCAGTATTTT.

V is TRBV6-5 and J is TRBJ2-4; TRBD2 is a possible D gene (7 bases). Germline V gives CDR1 MNHEY, CDR2 SVGAGI. This CDR3 comprises 16 residues. With 2 bases removed from V and 0 bases from J, the gap between germline ends came to 11 bases. This CDR3 is CASSYRGAAAKNIQYF. Written as DNA, the CDR3 is TGTGCCAGCAGTTACCGGGGGGCCGCAGCCAAAAACATTCAGTACTTC.

The chain uses TRBV7-9 and TRBJ1-1; D not certain. The ends were cut back, 1 base at V and 1 base at J, with 4 bases in the middle. Per germline, CDR1 SEHNR and CDR2 FQNEAQ (reference sequence). This CDR3 has 13 residues. CDR3 amino acids: CASSLDRNTEAFF. Here the CDR3 DNA reads TGTGCCAGCAGCTTAGATAGGAACACTGAAGCTTTCTTT.

The V gene is TRBV5-1, the J gene TRBJ1-3, with D possibly being TRBD1 (5 bases). Germline values: CDR1 SGHRS, CDR2 YFSETQ. V lost 4 bases to trimming and J lost 4 bases, with 15 bases between them. The CDR3 runs 15 residues. The CDR3 loop is CASSLGGAGGNTIYF. DNA for the CDR3: TGCGCCAGCAGCCTCGGGGGAGCCGGAGGAAACACCATATATTTT.

Note on this clone: At one end, the junction sequence differs from germline, possibly due to a read error. The CDR3 coding sequence is TGTGCCAGCTCCGTCCCGGGACAGGTTCCTTTGGACTTC. Protein: CASSVPGQVPLDF. This chain joins TRBV25-1 and TRBJ2-7; 8 bases agree with TRBD1. Germline V gene data show CDR1 as MGHDK and CDR2 as SYGVNS. The CDR3 extends over 13 amino acids.

This clone was observed a handful of times. V is TRBV10-1 and J is TRBJ2-2; 8 bases map to TRBD2. Per germline, CDR1 WNHNN and CDR2 SYGVQD (reference sequence). This CDR3 is built from 14 residues. J was trimmed by 6 bases and V by 6 bases; bases with no gene match: 6. CDR3 bases: TGCGCCAGCAGGGGCGCGGGGGGATCCGGGGAGCTGTTTTTT. The encoded protein is CASRGAGGSGELFF.

V and J are TRBV6-5 and TRBJ2-7, with no clear D. The CDR3 has 16 residues. Germline V gives CDR1 MNHEY, CDR2 SVGAGI. Trimming removed 2 bases from V and 2 bases from J, with 16 bases in between. The chain's CDR3 is CASSYRFGAGTYEQYF. In DNA form, the CDR3 reads TGTGCCAGCAGTTACCGATTCGGCGCAGGAACCTACGAGCAGTACTTC.

This rearrangement joins TRBV5-1 to TRBJ2-1, with a weak D call TRBD1 (6 bases). Between the trimmed V and J ends, which lost 3 bases and 5 bases, there was a span of 9 bases. Per the germline V gene, CDR1 is SGHRS and CDR2 is YFSETQ. CDR3 length equals 13 residues. CDR3 nucleotides: TGCGCCAGCAGCTCCAGGGGACACAATGAGCAGTTCTTC. Translated: CASSSRGHNEQFF.

V usage is TRBV10-2 and J usage is TRBJ2-3; D perhaps matches TRBD2 (5 bases). Per germline, CDR1 WSHSY and CDR2 SAAADI. There are 13 residues in the CDR3. Trimming stripped 8 bases from V and 0 bases from J, with 9 bases between. The CDR3 protein is CASRGGSTDTQYF. The DNA of the CDR3 is TGCGCCAGCCGAGGCGGGAGCACAGATACGCAGTATTTT.

The gene calls are TRBV6-6 and TRBJ2-5; 8 bases align to TRBD1. V was pared by 2 bases and J by 2 bases, with 7 bases of the junction left unmatched. This CDR3 region has 16 residues. The germline V gene has CDR1 MNHNY and CDR2 SVGAGI (reference sequence). CDR3 protein: CASSYARTGRQETQYF. The CDR3 coding sequence is TGTGCCAGCAGTTACGCCCGGACAGGGAGGCAAGAGACCCAGTACTTC.

The V gene is TRBV27, the J gene TRBJ2-3, with 11 positions matching TRBD2. The CDR3 has 15 amino acids. The J segment lost 6 bases and the V segment lost 5 bases, leaving 7 bases of the junction unmatched. Looked up from germline, CDR1 is MNHEY and CDR2 is SMNVEV (reference sequence). The DNA for the CDR3 is TGTGCCAGCAGTCTTAGCGGGAGGGCCAGGGATACGCAGTATTTT. It yields the protein CASSLSGRARDTQYF.